This is a list of T cell receptor beta chains from one sample in a study of T-cell reconstitution after alpha-beta-depleted transplantation in children. TCRdb analysed the PCR reads with MiXCR anew, one entry per CDR3 protein. The sample yields hundreds of thousands of distinct CDR3 sequences, around 10% seen once. The source was peripheral blood, collected 180 days after TCRalphabeta/CD19-depleted stem cell transplant. The receptor set was obtained from a male patient between 2 and 9 years old who had a stem cell transplant for chronic granulomatous disease, so the T cells may come from the graft donor. The CDR3 runs from the conserved cysteine through the conserved F or W. Fields, in order: CDR3 DNA, CDR3 protein, V gene, D gene, J gene, clone size. D genes are given only for firm matches. The size of a clone is reported for some rows only, either as once, few or many, or as a class for expanded clones.

CDR3 DNA: TGCAGTGCTAGTAGACAAAGTAGCAATCAGCCCCAGCATTTT
CDR3 protein: CSASRQSSNQPQHF
V gene: TRBV20-1
D gene: NA
J gene: TRBJ1-5
clone size: many

CDR3 DNA: TGTGCCAGCAGCAACAAATACACCAATGAGCAGTTCTTC
CDR3 protein: CASSNKYTNEQFF
V gene: TRBV7-3
D gene: NA
J gene: TRBJ2-1
clone size: many

CDR3 DNA: TGTGCCTGGAGTAAAGGAAGGGGGCATGGCTACACCTTC
CDR3 protein: CAWSKGRGHGYTF
V gene: TRBV30
D gene: TRBD1
J gene: TRBJ1-2
clone size: NA

CDR3 DNA: TGCAGCGTCTCGGGACGGTTGAACACTGAAGCTTTCTTT
CDR3 protein: CSVSGRLNTEAFF
V gene: TRBV29-1
D gene: NA
J gene: TRBJ1-1
clone size: many

CDR3 DNA: TGTGCCAGCTCAAACAGGGGCCTATGGGGTGAAAAACTGTTTTTT
CDR3 protein: CASSNRGLWGEKLFF
V gene: TRBV18
D gene: TRBD1
J gene: TRBJ1-4
clone size: many

CDR3 DNA: TGTGCCAGCAGTGAACACGGGGGGTCCGGCGAGCAGTACTTC
CDR3 protein: CASSEHGGSGEQYF
V gene: TRBV25-1
D gene: TRBD2
J gene: TRBJ2-7
clone size: NA

CDR3 DNA: TGCAGTGCGACTCTGTCTAGCGGGAGCTCCTACAATGAGCAGTTCTTC
CDR3 protein: CSATLSSGSSYNEQFF
V gene: TRBV20-1
D gene: TRBD2
J gene: TRBJ2-1
clone size: many

CDR3 DNA: TGTGCCAGTCTTAGTAGTTCCTACGAGCAGTACTTC
CDR3 protein: CASLSSSYEQYF
V gene: TRBV7-2
D gene: NA
J gene: TRBJ2-7
clone size: many

CDR3 DNA: TGTGCCAGCAGCCTCATGGGGGAAGACTACGAGCAGTACTTC
CDR3 protein: CASSLMGEDYEQYF
V gene: TRBV9
D gene: NA
J gene: TRBJ2-7
clone size: many

CDR3 DNA: TGTGCCAGCAGCCAAGTACGTTTTGGGGAGCAGTACTTC
CDR3 protein: CASSQVRFGEQYF
V gene: TRBV3-1
D gene: NA
J gene: TRBJ2-7
clone size: NA

CDR3 DNA: TGTGCCAGCCGCGTAGGGGGCTCGGTGACCCAGTACTTC
CDR3 protein: CASRVGGSVTQYF
V gene: TRBV12-3/TRBV12-4
D gene: TRBD1
J gene: TRBJ2-5
clone size: many

CDR3 DNA: TGTGCCAGCAGCCGCCGGGACAGGGCCAATCAGCCCCAGCATTTT
CDR3 protein: CASSRRDRANQPQHF
V gene: TRBV12-3/TRBV12-4
D gene: TRBD1
J gene: TRBJ1-5
clone size: many

CDR3 DNA: TGTGCCAGCAGTTTCGAGGCGGGTGGGGGGTCCTACGAGCAGTACTTC
CDR3 protein: CASSFEAGGGSYEQYF
V gene: TRBV28
D gene: NA
J gene: TRBJ2-7
clone size: many

CDR3 DNA: TGCGCCAGCAGCCAAGATCTGGGCGGAATCACCGGGGAGCTGTTTTTT
CDR3 protein: CASSQDLGGITGELFF
V gene: TRBV4-1
D gene: NA
J gene: TRBJ2-2
clone size: NA

CDR3 DNA: TGTGCCAGCTCCTCCCGGGTCTCCCGGACCCGGGAGCTGTTTTTT
CDR3 protein: CASSSRVSRTRELFF
V gene: TRBV12-3/TRBV12-4
D gene: NA
J gene: TRBJ2-2
clone size: NA

CDR3 DNA: TGTGCCGTCGTGAACACTGACAGGGACGAGCAGTACTTC
CDR3 protein: CAVVNTDRDEQYF
V gene: TRBV6-2/TRBV6-3
D gene: TRBD1
J gene: TRBJ2-7
clone size: many

CDR3 DNA: TGTGCCAGCACCGAACTTCACAATGAGCAGTTCTTC
CDR3 protein: CASTELHNEQFF
V gene: TRBV28
D gene: NA
J gene: TRBJ2-1
clone size: many

CDR3 DNA: TGCAGCGTTGGACACGAACTAGAGGGGGGCTACACCTTC
CDR3 protein: CSVGHELEGGYTF
V gene: TRBV29-1
D gene: NA
J gene: TRBJ1-2
clone size: many

CDR3 DNA: TGCGCCAGCAGCTTAGACGGGGGCAATGAGCAGTTCTTC
CDR3 protein: CASSLDGGNEQFF
V gene: TRBV5-1
D gene: NA
J gene: TRBJ2-1
clone size: once

CDR3 DNA: TGTGCCAGCAGCGTAGAAGCGGGGACAGGGACTGACGGGGAGCTGTTTTTT
CDR3 protein: CASSVEAGTGTDGELFF
V gene: TRBV9
D gene: TRBD1
J gene: TRBJ2-2
clone size: many

CDR3 DNA: TGTGCCAGCATGGACAGAAGCGGAGGGGGGACCCAGTACTTC
CDR3 protein: CASMDRSGGGTQYF
V gene: TRBV2
D gene: NA
J gene: TRBJ2-5
clone size: many

CDR3 DNA: TGCAGTGCTAGAATAGTGGGGACTGACTTC
CDR3 protein: CSARIVGTDF
V gene: TRBV20-1
D gene: NA
J gene: TRBJ2-7
clone size: many

CDR3 DNA: TGTGCCAGCAGCCAAGATTACGGGGAGAAGGGTGAATACGAGCAGTACTTC
CDR3 protein: CASSQDYGEKGEYEQYF
V gene: TRBV14
D gene: NA
J gene: TRBJ2-7
clone size: NA

CDR3 DNA: TGTGCCAGCAGCCAATCTAGCGTACTGAGGGAGCAGTACTTC
CDR3 protein: CASSQSSVLREQYF
V gene: TRBV3-1
D gene: NA
J gene: TRBJ2-7
clone size: many